This TCR beta chain stems from a study of T cell changes during pregnancy in multiple sclerosis (dated 2019 in TCRdb). General notes on the study: Changes in the T cell repertoire over the course of pregnancy were examined in this study in women with multiple sclerosis.

From cysteine to phenylalanine, the CDR3 is 14 amino acids long. Only the CDR3 DNA stays, 42 bases, in frame from base 1. Relative to germline, V is 0 bases shorter and J is 1 base shorter, with 6 bases between their ends. The germline V gene (reference sequence) supplies CDR1 PRHDT and CDR2 FYEKMQ. About this clone: The antigen it recognizes is unknown. The input lacks base qualities; no much larger clone sits a single base away.

The receptor library was made with the immunoSEQ multiplex PCR assay. TCRdb provides this immuneACCESS table in a form limited to in-frame rearrangements. Some clones are lacking; in checked studies, under half of them reflect an unresolved V gene, and why the rest are absent is not known. The table for this sample lists around 39,000 clones; around nine tenths of them were counted only once. In total, the top ten clones hold approximately 4% of the sample. The specimen comprised CD8+ T cells from peripheral blood mononuclear cells, sampled in the first trimester of pregnancy. The sequence joins TRBV13 to TRBJ1-1; a confident D gene designation cannot be given. This sequence was found in a female donor with multiple sclerosis, enrolled in a pregnancy study. The sequenced DNA is TGTGCCAGCAGCTTAGGCCTCAGGAACACTGAAGCTTTCTTT. It is translated as CASSLGLRNTEAFF.